Sequencing of this T cell receptor (beta chain) was carried out in a study of T cells after posttransplantation cyclophosphamide. Per the germline V gene, CDR1 is LNHDA and CDR2 is SQIVND (reference sequence). V lost 1 base and J lost 5; bases outside the gene matches: 6. The CDR3 is made up of 17 amino acids. Produced via immunoSEQ multiplex PCR; TCRdb's table is partial and in-frame only. In the table there are tens of thousands of clones, 73% of which are singletons. The rearrangement links TRBV19 to TRBJ2-5; TRBD2 matches 14 bases. Input material: memory CD4+ T cells sorted from PBMCs. The receptor was isolated from a woman aged 55 to 70 in good health, CMV-negative, and a related stem cell transplant donor. This CDR3 reads CASSIVGTSGRRETQYF. The CDR3 DNA reads TGTGCCAGTAGTATAGTCGGGACTAGCGGGAGAAGGGAGACCCAGTACTTC.